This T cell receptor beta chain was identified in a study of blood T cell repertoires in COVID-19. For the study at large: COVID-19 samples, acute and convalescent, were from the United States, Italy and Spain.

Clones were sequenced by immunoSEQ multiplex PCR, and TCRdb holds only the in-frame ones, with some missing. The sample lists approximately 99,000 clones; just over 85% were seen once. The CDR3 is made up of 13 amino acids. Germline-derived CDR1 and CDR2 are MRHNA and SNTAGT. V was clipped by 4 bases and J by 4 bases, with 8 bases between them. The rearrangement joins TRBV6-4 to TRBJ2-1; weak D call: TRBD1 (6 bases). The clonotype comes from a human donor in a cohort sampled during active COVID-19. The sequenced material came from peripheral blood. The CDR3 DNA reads TGTGCCAGCAGTGCGGACAGATACAATGAGCAGTTCTTC. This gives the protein CASSADRYNEQFF.